One sample yielded the 31 T cell receptor beta chains listed below, sequenced in a study of a mutant IDH1 vaccine in newly diagnosed glioma. Time point of the sample: baseline, week 1 (first vaccination visit). Treatment described: pre-vaccination baseline after standard-of-care therapy. Data came from immunoSEQ multiplex PCR; TCRdb stores just in-frame clones and leaves some out. The sample has roughly 46,000 clones, 86% seen once. The specimen was PBMCs, collected from a glioma patient treated with radiotherapy, temozolomide or both. The receptor set was obtained from a man aged 40-49 years with glioma.

In this sample, this clone turned up a few times. This rearrangement joins TRBV4-3 to TRBJ2-7; no firm D call. The CDR3 has 16 residues. Trimming took 1 base from V and 6 from J, leaving 19 bases between them. Germline loops: CDR1 LGHNA, CDR2 YSLEER. CDR3 protein: CASSQVMGIPTGEQYF. In DNA form, the CDR3 reads TGCGCCAGCAGCCAAGTCATGGGGATCCCGACGGGCGAGCAGTACTTC.

The V call is TRBV5-4, the J call TRBJ2-7; TRBD1 might be the D (6 bases). Germline V gene sequence: CDR1 SGHNT, CDR2 YYREEE (reference sequence). Trimming shortened V by 4 bases and J by 5 bases, and 16 bases separated the two germline ends. This CDR3 is 14 amino acids long. CDR3 residues: CASSPWQGLNEQYF. The CDR3 DNA reads as TGTGCCAGCAGCCCCTGGCAGGGGCTCAACGAGCAGTACTTC. Combining the CDR3 with reference TRBV5-4 and TRBJ2-7 gives the whole variable domain ETGVTQSPTHLIKTRGQQVTLRCSSQSGHNTVSWYQQALGQGPQFIFQYYREEENGRGNFPPRFSGLQFPNYSSELNVNALELDDSALYLCASSPWQGLNEQYFGPGTRLTVT.

The chain is built from TRBV6-5 and TRBJ2-1; 9 nucleotides match TRBD2. CDR1 is MNHEY and CDR2 is SVGAGI in the germline V gene. Trimming took 4 bases from V and 9 from J; bases not matched to a gene: 7. CDR3 length: 14 amino acids. In nucleotides, the CDR3 is TGTGCCAGCAGTTCCGCTAGCGGGAATCCTGAGCAGTTCTTC. Amino acid sequence: CASSSASGNPEQFF.

The rearrangement uses TRBV18 and TRBJ2-7, with D unresolved. V lost 1 base and J lost 2, with 12 bases in between. CDR3 length equals 15 residues. The germline V gene encodes CDR1 KGHSH and CDR2 LQKENI. CDR3 nucleotide sequence: TGTGCCAGCTCACCACAGGGTTCTTTGGCCTACGAGCAGTACTTC. It is translated as CASSPQGSLAYEQYF.

V and J are TRBV7-9 and TRBJ1-4; D is unclear. The V end lost 6 bases, the J end lost 12 bases, and 11 bases lay between the germline ends. In germline, CDR1 is SEHNR, CDR2 FQNEAQ (reference sequence). The CDR3 runs 11 residues. The CDR3 bases are TGTGCCAGCAGTCAGACGGAGGAACTGTTTTTT. It is translated as CASSQTEELFF.

V is TRBV5-5 and J is TRBJ2-1; 8 nucleotides align to TRBD2. Trimming took 1 base from V and 7 from J; bases not matched to a gene: 4. The CDR3 is made up of 14 amino acids. Germline-derived CDR1 and CDR2 are SGHKS and YYEKEE (reference sequence). The DNA of the CDR3 is TGTGCCAGCAGCTTGTTCGGGAGGGAGAATGAGCAGTTCTTC. It yields the protein CASSLFGRENEQFF.

The rearrangement joins TRBV5-1 to TRBJ2-7; 9 bases are shared with TRBD2. Losses at the gene ends were 5 bases for V and 5 bases for J; bases not matched to a gene: 8. Per germline, CDR1 SGHRS and CDR2 YFSETQ. This CDR3 is built from 14 residues. CDR3 nucleotides: TGCGCCAGCAGAACCGGGACTAGCATTCACGAGCAGTACTTC. It codes for CASRTGTSIHEQYF.

This sequence joins TRBV5-1 and TRBJ1-1; unclear D gene. The CDR3 is 14 residues long. Germline CDR1 and CDR2: SGHRS and YFSETQ. Trimming cost V 0 bases and J 1 base, with 7 bases left between them. The CDR3 is CASSLGQTNTEAFF. DNA of the CDR3: TGCGCCAGCAGCTTGGGGCAGACGAACACTGAAGCTTTCTTT.

The CDR3 nucleotides read TGTGCCAGCACTCGGGCGGCGGGAGACCTCTACAATGAGCAGTTCTTC. Its translation: CASTRAAGDLYNEQFF. The gene calls are TRBV5-4 and TRBJ2-1; 7 bases align to TRBD2. Germline V CDR1 and CDR2: SGHNT, YYREEE (reference sequence). This CDR3 is 16 amino acids long. Trimming removed 6 bases from V and 3 bases from J; junction bases left unmatched: 12.

V usage is TRBV6-5 and J usage is TRBJ2-7; tentative D call: TRBD1 (6 bases). V lost 5 bases to trimming and J lost 2 bases, with 16 bases between them. Per germline, CDR1 MNHEY and CDR2 SVGAGI. The CDR3 extends over 15 amino acids. In nucleotides, the CDR3 is TGTGCCAGCAGTCCAAGGACAGCCCGACCCTACGAGCAGTACTTC. Encoded protein: CASSPRTARPYEQYF.

The chain combines TRBV19 with TRBJ1-1; D is unresolved. The CDR3 is 15 residues long. CDR1 is LNHDA and CDR2 is SQIVND in the germline V gene (reference sequence). Deletions cut 9 bases from V and 0 bases from J, with 17 bases between. The CDR3 DNA follows: TGTGCCAGCCAACCCCCTGGACGGATGAACACTGAAGCTTTCTTT. This gives the protein CASQPPGRMNTEAFF.

The sample holds one count of this clone. The chain carries TRBV18 and TRBJ1-4; D not certain. The germline V gene has CDR1 KGHSH and CDR2 LQKENI. The V end lost 5 bases, the J end lost 8 bases, and 18 bases lay between the germline ends. The CDR3 is 15 residues long. The CDR3 region is CASSSRISLGEKLFF. As DNA, the CDR3 is TGTGCCAGCTCATCACGGATCTCCTTGGGGGAAAAACTGTTTTTT.

This chain links TRBV6-1 with TRBJ1-5, with D unclear. The CDR3 is 13 residues long. Germline lookup yields CDR1 MNHNS and CDR2 SASEGT. Trimming took off 5 bases at V and 4 bases at J, with 9 bases between the two ends. The CDR3 region has the DNA TGTGCCAGCAGTTTGGACGGTAATCAGCCCCAGCATTTT. Translating it yields CASSLDGNQPQHF.

Notes on this clone: Other DNA sequences from this sample encode an identical CDR3 as well. The CDR3 nucleotides read TGTGCCAGCAGCCCCAAGGGTCCGGAGACCCAGTACTTC. Amino acids: CASSPKGPETQYF. The chain links TRBV7-9 to TRBJ2-5, with D unresolved. V dropped 5 bases and J dropped 5 bases, with 12 bases sitting between them. The CDR3 has 13 residues. CDR1 is SEHNR, CDR2 FQNEAQ, per germline (reference sequence).

The chain couples TRBV6-6 to TRBJ2-3; D is possibly TRBD1 (5 bases). Trimming cost V 3 bases and J 2 bases, with 12 bases left between them. The CDR3 extends over 15 amino acids. Germline-derived CDR1 and CDR2 are MNHNY and SVGAGI (reference sequence). Here the CDR3 DNA reads TGTGCCAGCAGTTATCAGGGTTTCTTCACAGATACGCAGTATTTT. Translation: CASSYQGFFTDTQYF.

The rearrangement joins TRBV15 to TRBJ2-5; unclear D gene. Deletions cut 0 bases from V and 7 bases from J, with 12 bases between. Per the germline V gene, CDR1 is LNHNV and CDR2 is YYDKDF (reference sequence). CDR3 length: 14 residues. The CDR3 sequence: CATSREGIFRTQYF. The CDR3 DNA follows: TGTGCCACCAGCAGAGAGGGGATCTTTCGGACCCAGTACTTC.

The CDR3 loop is CASSARGTGELFF. In DNA form, the CDR3 reads TGTGCCAGCAGCGCGCGGGGCACCGGGGAGCTGTTTTTT. V gene TRBV7-6 combines with J gene TRBJ2-2, with D maybe TRBD2 (6 bases). The V end lost 5 bases, the J end lost 4 bases, and 8 bases lay between the germline ends. There are 13 residues in the CDR3. The germline V gene has CDR1 SGHVS and CDR2 FNYEAQ.

This sequence joins TRBV2 and TRBJ1-2, with D uncertain. The germline V gene has CDR1 SNHLY and CDR2 FYNNEI. V was clipped by 7 bases and J by 5 bases, with 14 bases between them. This CDR3 has 13 residues. DNA of the CDR3: TGTGCCAGCACCTTAGGCCTGGAGTATGGCTACACCTTC. It specifies CASTLGLEYGYTF.

The chain joins TRBV2 to TRBJ2-1; 7 bases are a match to TRBD2. The germline gives CDR1 SNHLY, CDR2 FYNNEI. CDR3 length: 14 residues. With V trimmed by 3 bases and J by 8 bases, 7 bases remained unmatched. This chain's CDR3 is CASSDLVGRDEQFF. The DNA for the CDR3 is TGTGCCAGCAGTGATCTGGTTGGGAGGGATGAGCAGTTCTTC. The whole variable domain, remainder taken from reference TRBV2 and TRBJ2-1, is EPEVTQTPSHQVTQMGQEVILRCVPISNHLYFYWYRQILGQKVEFLVSFYNNEISEKSEIFDDQFSVERPDGSNFTLKIRSTKLEDSAMYFCASSDLVGRDEQFFGPGTRLTVL.

This chain links TRBV5-1 with TRBJ2-1, with D uncertain. CDR3 size: 12 residues. Per germline, CDR1 SGHRS and CDR2 YFSETQ. Between the trimmed V and J ends, which lost 3 bases and 15 bases, there was a span of 16 bases. CDR3 coding DNA: TGCGCCAGCAGCTATGACGGACCGCAGACGTTCTTC. This gives the protein CASSYDGPQTFF.

This clone was observed once. V usage is TRBV4-3 and J usage is TRBJ1-3; D not resolved. Trimming took off 0 bases at V and 2 bases at J, with 2 bases between the two ends. Germline values: CDR1 LGHNA, CDR2 YSLEER. CDR3 length equals 13 residues. CDR3 in amino acids: CASSQDTGNTIYF. Written as DNA, the CDR3 is TGCGCCAGCAGCCAAGATACTGGAAACACCATATATTTT.

The V and J genes are TRBV27 and TRBJ1-2; no definite D call. V was trimmed by 5 bases and J by 2 bases, leaving 12 bases between them. The CDR3 has 14 amino acids. Germline CDR1 MNHEY, CDR2 SMNVEV (reference sequence). CDR3 sequence (DNA): TGTGCCAGCAGTCCCCCCGGTGGCAACTATGGCTACACCTTC. Translation: CASSPPGGNYGYTF.

The rearrangement joins TRBV5-8 to TRBJ1-5; D is perhaps TRBD1 (6 bases). The CDR3 runs to 13 residues. CDR1 is SGHTS and CDR2 is YDEGEE in the germline V gene. Trimming removed 5 bases from V and 5 bases from J, with 11 bases in between. CDR3 DNA: TGTGCCAGCAGAGGACAGATCCATCAGCCCCAGCATTTT. Its translation: CASRGQIHQPQHF. Filled out from reference TRBV5-8 and TRBJ1-5, the complete variable domain reads EAGVTQSPTHLIKTRGQQATLRCSPISGHTSVYWYQQALGLGLQFLLWYDEGEERNRGNFPPRFSGRQFPNYSSELNVNALELEDSALYLCASRGQIHQPQHFGDGTRLSIL.

CDR3 nucleotides: TGTGCCAGCAGTTCGACAGGGGCGCGAGGAATACGCGCCTACACCTTC. This gives the protein CASSSTGARGIRAYTF. The V gene is TRBV27, the J gene TRBJ1-2; TRBD1 matches at 8 bases. This CDR3 comprises 16 residues. Looked up from germline, CDR1 is MNHEY and CDR2 is SMNVEV (reference sequence). Trimming cost V 4 bases and J 10 bases; bases outside gene matches: 17.

The chain combines TRBV14 with TRBJ2-2, with 7 positions matching TRBD1. Germline trimming cut 8 bases from V and 6 bases from J; bases unmatched to any gene: 12. This CDR3 contains 15 residues. From germline, CDR1 is SGHDN and CDR2 FVKESK. The CDR3: CASARRDSPPGELFF. The CDR3 DNA follows: TGTGCCAGCGCCCGACGGGACAGTCCACCCGGGGAGCTGTTTTTT.

This chain joins TRBV6-5 and TRBJ1-4, with D uncertain. Germline V gives CDR1 MNHEY, CDR2 SVGAGI. Trimming pared 3 bases from V and 0 bases from J, leaving 8 bases between. The CDR3 is 15 amino acids. CDR3 residues: CASSYSGATNEKLFF. As DNA, the CDR3 is TGTGCCAGCAGTTATTCCGGTGCAACTAATGAAAAACTGTTTTTT.

This clone was picked up a small number of times. V is TRBV6-5 and J is TRBJ2-1; 8 bases agree with TRBD2. J was trimmed by 5 bases and V by 4 bases; bases with no gene match: 10. The CDR3 is 16 amino acids. Per germline, CDR1 MNHEY and CDR2 SVGAGI. The DNA for the CDR3 is TGTGCCAGCAGTTCCCCAGGTTTAGCGGGACACAATGAGCAGTTCTTC. As protein: CASSSPGLAGHNEQFF.

V gene TRBV7-2 combines with J gene TRBJ1-2; the D is unclear. CDR1 is SGHTA, CDR2 FQGNSA, per germline. The ends were cut back, 1 base at V and 8 bases at J, with 2 bases in the middle. CDR3 length: 10 residues. The CDR3 DNA is TGTGCCAGCAGCTTAGTCGGCTACACCTTC. Residues: CASSLVGYTF. Looking up the rest from reference TRBV7-2 and TRBJ1-2 gives the full variable domain: GAGVSQSPSNKVTEKGKDVELRCDPISGHTALYWYRQSLGQGLEFLIYFQGNSAPDKSGLPSDRFSAERTGGSVSTLTIQRTQQEDSAVYLCASSLVGYTFGSGTRLTVV.

The rearrangement joins TRBV27 to TRBJ1-2; D gene uncertain. This CDR3 comprises 14 residues. From germline, CDR1 is MNHEY and CDR2 SMNVEV (reference sequence). V lost 5 bases and J lost 2, with 12 bases in between. The CDR3 DNA sequence: TGTGCCAGCAGTCTTACAGTCACCAACTATGGCTACACCTTC. Amino acids: CASSLTVTNYGYTF.

The chain has TRBV5-1 and TRBJ2-7; D call uncertain. Trimming pared 0 bases from V and 7 bases from J, leaving 8 bases between. This CDR3 is built from 12 residues. Germline lookup yields CDR1 SGHRS and CDR2 YFSETQ. The CDR3 protein is CASSLDPWEQYF. The DNA of the CDR3 is TGCGCCAGCAGCTTGGATCCGTGGGAGCAGTACTTC.

The chain couples TRBV6-5 to TRBJ1-3, with D maybe TRBD1 (6 bases). Trimming took 8 bases from V and 4 from J, leaving 15 bases between them. The germline CDR1 and CDR2 sequences are MNHEY and SVGAGI. The CDR3 has 14 amino acids. The CDR3 sequence: CASGNRVAGNTIYF. The CDR3 DNA follows: TGTGCCAGCGGGAACAGGGTTGCAGGAAACACCATATATTTT.